These 6 T cell receptor beta chains share one sample of origin, sequenced in a study of beta chain features in type 1 diabetes. Since all of the isolated RNA was reverse transcribed, expressed TCRB transcripts were what got sequenced. Only in-frame clones appear in the TCRdb table, and some are missing; sequencing was by immunoSEQ multiplex PCR. The sample lists over 500,000 clones, roughly a sixth occurring once. Sequencing was carried out using naive CD4+ T cells from blood. The receptors were gathered from a young man in good health.

The V gene is TRBV7-2, the J gene TRBJ2-7, with no clear D. V was trimmed by 5 bases and J by 1 base, leaving 6 bases between them. The CDR3 spans 12 residues. Germline lookup yields CDR1 SGHTA and CDR2 FQGNSA. CDR3 protein: CASSPHSYEQYF. DNA of the CDR3: TGTGCCAGCAGCCCCCATTCCTACGAGCAGTACTTC.

This clone was found a few times. The chain has TRBV27 and TRBJ2-6; the D is unclear. This CDR3 has 16 amino acids. V dropped 0 bases and J dropped 0 bases, with 6 bases sitting between them. Germline V lookup: CDR1 MNHEY, CDR2 SMNVEV (reference sequence). CDR3 amino acids: CASSLSTSSGANVLTF. The CDR3, as DNA: TGTGCCAGCAGTTTATCGACCTCCTCTGGGGCCAACGTCCTGACTTTC.

This clone came up a few times. V and J are TRBV4-3 and TRBJ1-1; D is possibly TRBD1 (6 bases). Germline values: CDR1 LGHNA, CDR2 YSLEER. The ends were cut back, 3 bases at V and 2 bases at J, with 10 bases in the middle. This CDR3 has 14 amino acids. CDR3 region: CASSQGHTNTEAFF. The DNA of the CDR3 is TGCGCCAGCAGCCAGGGACACACTAACACTGAAGCTTTCTTT.

This clone was picked up a small number of times. This chain joins TRBV9 and TRBJ2-1; TRBD1 agrees at 7 bases. The CDR3 covers 14 residues. Trimming took 2 bases from V and 7 from J; bases not matched to a gene: 6. CDR1 and CDR2 from the germline V gene are SGDLS and YYNGEE. The CDR3 DNA sequence: TGTGCCAGCAGCGTGGAACAGGGGATGAATGAGCAGTTCTTC. Its translation: CASSVEQGMNEQFF.

This rearrangement joins TRBV4-1 to TRBJ2-3; the D is unclear. The CDR3 covers 15 residues. CDR1 MGHRA and CDR2 YSYEKL come from the germline V gene. V dropped 4 bases and J dropped 0 bases, with 11 bases sitting between them. Here the CDR3 DNA reads TGCGCCAGCAGCCCTCACGGTCTTAGCACAGATACGCAGTATTTT. This sequence encodes CASSPHGLSTDTQYF.

The rearrangement joins TRBV6-1 to TRBJ1-2, with 10 bases identical to TRBD1. There are 15 residues in the CDR3. J gave up 2 bases and V 4 bases, and 4 bases lay outside the gene matches. Per the germline V gene, CDR1 is MNHNS and CDR2 is SASEGT. CDR3 region: CASSVGTGANYGYTF. In nucleotides, the CDR3 is TGTGCCAGCAGTGTCGGGACAGGGGCGAACTATGGCTACACCTTC.